This TCR beta chain was captured by sequencing in a study of CD8 T cells in ankylosing spondylitis. Study-wide results and limits: Disease-linked clones were found to be CD8+ and relatively rare in peripheral blood. Blood of patients with ankylosing spondylitis appeared to be characterized by a TCR beta motif of several highly homologous variants. Clones linked to disease were reported to show significant enrichment in matched ankylosing spondylitis synovial fluid.

Germline V gene data show CDR1 as MNHNS and CDR2 as SASEGT. V was pared by 0 bases and J by 10 bases, with 6 bases of the junction left unmatched. The CDR3 runs 15 residues. Worth noting for this clonotype: What it binds is not known.

Using quantitative 5'-RACE with molecular barcodes, the authors made TCR beta libraries. TCRdb recomputed calls from the 5' RACE reads with MiXCR, one row per CDR3 protein. Seen here are about 540,000 distinct CDR3 sequences, about 13% observed once, and the top ten hold nearly 7%. Sequences were obtained from blood, either unsorted or a sorted T cell fraction (not recorded which). V and J are TRBV6-1 and TRBJ1-6, with 7 bases fitting TRBD1. The source is a male donor with ankylosing spondylitis. The CDR3 region has the DNA TGTGCCAGCAGTGAAGCGGGGCAGGGGGAATCACCCCTCCACTTT. Translated, it gives CASSEAGQGESPLHF.